The T cell receptor beta chain under discussion was sequenced for a study of T cell responses to AZD1222 COVID-19 vaccine. Assay: immunoSEQ multiplex PCR; the TCRdb copy retains only in-frame clones and omits some. The table records 130,000 to 150,000 clones, about 86% of them present only once. Germline V gene sequence: CDR1 GTSNPN, CDR2 SVGIG (reference sequence). V dropped 1 base and J dropped 2; count of bases not matched to a gene: 6. The length of the CDR3 is 16 residues. The clonotype originates from an adult who received the AZD1222 COVID-19 vaccine. The source material was peripheral blood, sampled 28 days after the second AZD1222 dose. This chain connects TRBV30 to TRBJ2-3; TRBD2 matches 10 bases. The CDR3 sequence is CAWSGPSGGHTDTQYF. Here the CDR3 DNA reads TGTGCCTGGAGTGGTCCTAGCGGGGGCCACACAGATACGCAGTATTTT.